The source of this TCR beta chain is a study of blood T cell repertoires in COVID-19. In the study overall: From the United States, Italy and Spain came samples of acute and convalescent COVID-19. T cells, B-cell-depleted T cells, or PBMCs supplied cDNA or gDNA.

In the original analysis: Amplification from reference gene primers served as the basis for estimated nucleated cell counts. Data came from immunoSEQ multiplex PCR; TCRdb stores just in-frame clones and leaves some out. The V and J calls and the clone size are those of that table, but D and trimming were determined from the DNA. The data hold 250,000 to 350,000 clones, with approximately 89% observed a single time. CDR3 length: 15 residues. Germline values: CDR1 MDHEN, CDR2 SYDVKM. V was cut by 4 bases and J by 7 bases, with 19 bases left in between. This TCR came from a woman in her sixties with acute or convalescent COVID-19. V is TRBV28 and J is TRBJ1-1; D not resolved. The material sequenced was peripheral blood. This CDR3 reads CASSSLMGLGLEAFF. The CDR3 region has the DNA TGTGCCAGCAGTTCCCTGATGGGGTTAGGACTTGAAGCTTTCTTT.